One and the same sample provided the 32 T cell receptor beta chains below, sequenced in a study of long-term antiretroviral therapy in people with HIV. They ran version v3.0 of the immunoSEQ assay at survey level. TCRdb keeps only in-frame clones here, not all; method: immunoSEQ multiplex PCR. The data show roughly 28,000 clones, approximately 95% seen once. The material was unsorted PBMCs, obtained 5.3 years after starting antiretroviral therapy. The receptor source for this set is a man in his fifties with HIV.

The CDR3 loop is CASSLESQSARGAFGEQYF. In DNA, the CDR3 is TGTGCCAGCAGCTTAGAGTCCCAGTCAGCCAGGGGGGCATTTGGGGAGCAGTACTTC. The chain has TRBV7-2 and TRBJ2-7, with a possible D match to TRBD1 (7 bases). V was shortened by 1 base and J by 7 bases, with 29 bases between the two germline ends. The CDR3 is 19 amino acids. CDR1 SGHTA and CDR2 FQGNSA come from the germline V gene.

The CDR3 DNA reads TGTGCCATCAGCGACAGAACCTACGAGCAGTACTTC. Its protein is CAISDRTYEQYF. The chain employs TRBV10-3 and TRBJ2-7, with a weak D call TRBD1 (5 bases). This CDR3 region has 12 residues. The germline gives CDR1 ENHRY, CDR2 SYGVKD. Trimming took 6 bases from V and 2 from J, leaving 8 bases between them.

The CDR3 DNA reads as TGTGCCAGTAGTAACCAGGGACCTTCACCCCTCCACTTT. This sequence encodes CASSNQGPSPLHF. The chain is built from TRBV19 and TRBJ1-6; maybe TRBD1 (5 bases). The CDR3 length is 13 residues. Germline V gene sequence: CDR1 LNHDA, CDR2 SQIVND (reference sequence). V was trimmed by 4 bases and J by 9 bases, leaving 10 bases between them.

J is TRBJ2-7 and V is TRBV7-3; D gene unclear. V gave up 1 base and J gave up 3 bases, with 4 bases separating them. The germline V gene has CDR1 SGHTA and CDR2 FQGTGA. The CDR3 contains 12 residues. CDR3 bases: TGTGCCAGCAGCTTAAACGGCTACGAGCAGTACTTC. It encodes CASSLNGYEQYF.

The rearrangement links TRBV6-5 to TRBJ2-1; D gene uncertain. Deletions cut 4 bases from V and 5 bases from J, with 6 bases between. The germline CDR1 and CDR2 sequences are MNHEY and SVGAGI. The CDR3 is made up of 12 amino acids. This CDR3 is CASSSLNNEQFF. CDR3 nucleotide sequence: TGTGCCAGCAGTTCTCTCAACAATGAGCAGTTCTTC.

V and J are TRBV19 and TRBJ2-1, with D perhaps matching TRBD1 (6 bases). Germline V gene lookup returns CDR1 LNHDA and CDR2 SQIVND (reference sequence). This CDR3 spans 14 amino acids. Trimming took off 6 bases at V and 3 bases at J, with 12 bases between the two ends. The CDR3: CASSPTGFYNEQFF. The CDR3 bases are TGTGCCAGTAGCCCGACAGGCTTCTACAATGAGCAGTTCTTC.

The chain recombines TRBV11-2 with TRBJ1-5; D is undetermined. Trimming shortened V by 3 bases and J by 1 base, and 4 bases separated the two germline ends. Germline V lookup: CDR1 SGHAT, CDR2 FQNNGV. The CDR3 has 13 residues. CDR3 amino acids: CASSFSSNQPQHF. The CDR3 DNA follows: TGTGCCAGCAGCTTCTCGAGCAATCAGCCCCAGCATTTT.

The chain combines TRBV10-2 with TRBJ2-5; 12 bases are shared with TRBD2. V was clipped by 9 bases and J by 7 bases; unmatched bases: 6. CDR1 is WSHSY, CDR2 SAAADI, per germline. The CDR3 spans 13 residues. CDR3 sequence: CARLAGGQGTQYF. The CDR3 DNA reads TGCGCCAGGCTAGCGGGGGGGCAGGGGACCCAGTACTTC.

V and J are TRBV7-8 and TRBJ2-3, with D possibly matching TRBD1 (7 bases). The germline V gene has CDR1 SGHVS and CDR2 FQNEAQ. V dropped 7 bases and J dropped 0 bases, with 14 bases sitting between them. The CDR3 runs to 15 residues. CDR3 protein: CASTGDSSSTDTQYF. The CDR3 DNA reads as TGTGCCAGCACGGGGGACAGTTCTAGCACAGATACGCAGTATTTT.

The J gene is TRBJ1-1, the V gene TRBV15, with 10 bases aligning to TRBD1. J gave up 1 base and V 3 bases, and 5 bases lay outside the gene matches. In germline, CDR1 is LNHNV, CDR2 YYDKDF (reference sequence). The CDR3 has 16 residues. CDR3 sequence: CATSRSRTGGNTEAFF. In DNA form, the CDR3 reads TGTGCCACCAGCAGGTCCCGGACAGGGGGGAACACTGAAGCTTTCTTT.

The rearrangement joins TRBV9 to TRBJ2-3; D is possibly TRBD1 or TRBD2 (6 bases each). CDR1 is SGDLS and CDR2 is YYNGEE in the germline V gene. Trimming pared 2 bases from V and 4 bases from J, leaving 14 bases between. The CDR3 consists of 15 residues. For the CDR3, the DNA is TGTGCCAGCAGCGTCCGCGGGGACATATCAGATACGCAGTATTTT. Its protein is CASSVRGDISDTQYF. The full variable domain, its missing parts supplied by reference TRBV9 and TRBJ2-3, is DSGVTQTPKHLITATGQRVTLRCSPRSGDLSVYWYQQSLDQGLQFLIQYYNGEERAKGNILERFSAQQFPDLHSELNLSSLELGDSALYFCASSVRGDISDTQYFGPGTRLTVL.

CDR3 loop: CASSTTDRMAYGYTF. In DNA, the CDR3 is TGTGCCAGCAGCACTACGGACAGGATGGCGTATGGCTACACCTTC. The rearrangement links TRBV6-5 to TRBJ1-2; TRBD1 matches 7 bases. The CDR3 extends over 15 amino acids. Germline-derived CDR1 and CDR2 are MNHEY and SVGAGI. J lost 5 bases, V lost 6 bases, and 12 bases had no gene match.

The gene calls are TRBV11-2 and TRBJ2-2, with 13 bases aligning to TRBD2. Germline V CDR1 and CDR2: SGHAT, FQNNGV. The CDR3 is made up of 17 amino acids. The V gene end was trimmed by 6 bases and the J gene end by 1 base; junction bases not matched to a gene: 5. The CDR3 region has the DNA TGTGCCAGCAGTAAACTAGCGGGGGGGAAGAACACCGGGGAGCTGTTTTTT. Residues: CASSKLAGGKNTGELFF.

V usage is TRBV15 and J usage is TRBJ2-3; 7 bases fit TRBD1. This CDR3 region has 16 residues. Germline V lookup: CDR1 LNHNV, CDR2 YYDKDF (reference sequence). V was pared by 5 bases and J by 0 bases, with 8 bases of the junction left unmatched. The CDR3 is CATSDPGQSSTDTQYF. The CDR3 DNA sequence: TGTGCCACCAGCGATCCGGGACAGAGTAGCACAGATACGCAGTATTTT.

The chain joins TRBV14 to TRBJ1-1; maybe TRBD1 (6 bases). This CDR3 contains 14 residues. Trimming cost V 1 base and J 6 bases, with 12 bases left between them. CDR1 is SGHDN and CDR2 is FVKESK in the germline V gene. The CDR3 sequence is CASSQVNAGAEAFF. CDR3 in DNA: TGTGCCAGCAGCCAAGTTAACGCAGGGGCTGAAGCTTTCTTT.

CDR3 loop: CASSAGAAGAFF. Here the CDR3 DNA reads TGTGCCAGCAGTGCAGGGGCGGCGGGAGCTTTCTTT. V is TRBV2 and J is TRBJ1-1; D may be TRBD1 (6 bases). CDR3 length equals 12 residues. Trimming stripped 4 bases from V and 10 bases from J, with 13 bases between. Germline V CDR1 and CDR2: SNHLY, FYNNEI. Filled out from reference TRBV2 and TRBJ1-1, the complete variable domain reads EPEVTQTPSHQVTQMGQEVILRCVPISNHLYFYWYRQILGQKVEFLVSFYNNEISEKSEIFDDQFSVERPDGSNFTLKIRSTKLEDSAMYFCASSAGAAGAFFGQGTRLTVV.

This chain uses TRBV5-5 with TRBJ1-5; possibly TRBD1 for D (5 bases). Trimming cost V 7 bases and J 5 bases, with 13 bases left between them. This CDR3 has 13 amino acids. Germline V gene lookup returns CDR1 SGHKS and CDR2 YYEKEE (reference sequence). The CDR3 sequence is CASGLGGDQPQHF. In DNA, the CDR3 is TGTGCCAGCGGTCTCGGGGGGGATCAGCCCCAGCATTTT.

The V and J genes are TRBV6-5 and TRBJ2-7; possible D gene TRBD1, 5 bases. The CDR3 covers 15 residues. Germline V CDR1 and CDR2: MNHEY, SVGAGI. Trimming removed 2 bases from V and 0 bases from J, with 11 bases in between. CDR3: CASSYQGPTSYEQYF. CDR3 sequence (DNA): TGTGCCAGCAGTTACCAGGGCCCTACCTCCTACGAGCAGTACTTC.

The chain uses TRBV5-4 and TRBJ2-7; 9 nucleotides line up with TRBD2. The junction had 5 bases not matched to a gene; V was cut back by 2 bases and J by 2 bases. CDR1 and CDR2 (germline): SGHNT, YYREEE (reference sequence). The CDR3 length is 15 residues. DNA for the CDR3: TGTGCCAGCAGCTTCGGGCGGGGGGGCACCTACGAGCAGTACTTC. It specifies CASSFGRGGTYEQYF.

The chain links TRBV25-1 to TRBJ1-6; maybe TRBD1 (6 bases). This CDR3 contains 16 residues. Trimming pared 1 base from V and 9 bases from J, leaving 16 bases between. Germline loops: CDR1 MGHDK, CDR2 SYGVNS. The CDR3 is CASSEWTGGASSPLHF. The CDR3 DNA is TGTGCCAGCAGTGAATGGACGGGGGGCGCGAGTTCACCCCTCCACTTT.

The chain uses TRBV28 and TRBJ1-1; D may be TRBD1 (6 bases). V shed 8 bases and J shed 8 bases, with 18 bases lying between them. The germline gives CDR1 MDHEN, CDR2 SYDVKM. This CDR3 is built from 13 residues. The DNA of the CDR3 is TGTGCCAGCCGCACAGGGCAGTACGTGGAAGCTTTCTTT. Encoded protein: CASRTGQYVEAFF. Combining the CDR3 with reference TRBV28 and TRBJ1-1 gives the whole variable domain DVKVTQSSRYLVKRTGEKVFLECVQDMDHENMFWYRQDPGLGLRLIYFSYDVKMKEKGDIPEGYSVSREKKERFSLILESASTNQTSMYLCASRTGQYVEAFFGQGTRLTVV.

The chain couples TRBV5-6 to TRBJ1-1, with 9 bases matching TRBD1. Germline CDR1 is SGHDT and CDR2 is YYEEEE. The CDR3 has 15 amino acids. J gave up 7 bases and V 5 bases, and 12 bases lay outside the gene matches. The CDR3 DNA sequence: TGTGCCAGCAGTCTCCGGAGGGACAGGGCCAGTGAAGCTTTCTTT. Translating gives CASSLRRDRASEAFF.

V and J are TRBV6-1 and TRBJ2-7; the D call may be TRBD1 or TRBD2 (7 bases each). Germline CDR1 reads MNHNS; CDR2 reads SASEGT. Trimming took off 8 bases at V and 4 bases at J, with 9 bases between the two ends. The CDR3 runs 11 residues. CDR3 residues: CASQGGYEQYF. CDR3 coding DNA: TGTGCCAGCCAGGGGGGGTACGAGCAGTACTTC.

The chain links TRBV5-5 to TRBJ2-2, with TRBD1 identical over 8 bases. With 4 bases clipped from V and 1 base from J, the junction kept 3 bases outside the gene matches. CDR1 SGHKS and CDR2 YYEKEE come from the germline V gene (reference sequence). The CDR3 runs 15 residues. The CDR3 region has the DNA TGTGCCAGCAGCCCTGGGACAGGGAACACCGGGGAGCTGTTTTTT. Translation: CASSPGTGNTGELFF.

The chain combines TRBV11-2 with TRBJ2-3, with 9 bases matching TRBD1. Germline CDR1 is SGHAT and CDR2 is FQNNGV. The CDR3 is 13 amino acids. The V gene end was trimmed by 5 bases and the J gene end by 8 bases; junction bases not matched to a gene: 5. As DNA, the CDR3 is TGTGCCAGCAGCGCAGGACAGGGGACTACGCAGTATTTT. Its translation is CASSAGQGTTQYF.

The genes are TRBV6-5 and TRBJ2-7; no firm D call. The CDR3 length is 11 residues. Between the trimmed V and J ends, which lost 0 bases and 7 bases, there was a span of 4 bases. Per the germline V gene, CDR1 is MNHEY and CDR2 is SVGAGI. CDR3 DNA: TGTGCCAGCAGTTACTCTTGGGAGCAGTACTTC. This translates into CASSYSWEQYF.

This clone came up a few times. The CDR3 is CASSFTGGAGRQPQHF. CDR3 bases: TGTGCCAGCAGTTTTACTGGGGGGGCAGGTCGGCAGCCCCAGCATTTT. The V gene is TRBV6-6, the J gene TRBJ1-5, with D perhaps matching TRBD1 (6 bases). This CDR3 is built from 16 residues. Deletions cut 4 bases from V and 7 bases from J, with 20 bases between. Germline assignment: CDR1 MNHNY and CDR2 SVGAGI (reference sequence).

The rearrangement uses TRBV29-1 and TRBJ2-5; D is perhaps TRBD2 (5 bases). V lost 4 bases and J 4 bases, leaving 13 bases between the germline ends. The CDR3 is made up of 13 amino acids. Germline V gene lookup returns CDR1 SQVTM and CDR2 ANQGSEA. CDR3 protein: CSVVRQTIETQYF. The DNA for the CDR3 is TGCAGCGTTGTGCGGCAGACTATAGAGACCCAGTACTTC.

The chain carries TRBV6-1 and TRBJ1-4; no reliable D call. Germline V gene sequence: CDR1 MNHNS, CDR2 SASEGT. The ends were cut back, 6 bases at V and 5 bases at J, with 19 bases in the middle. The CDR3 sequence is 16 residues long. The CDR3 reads CASREPVSGRNEKLFF. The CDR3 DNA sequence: TGTGCCAGCAGGGAACCCGTGTCAGGAAGAAATGAAAAACTGTTTTTT.

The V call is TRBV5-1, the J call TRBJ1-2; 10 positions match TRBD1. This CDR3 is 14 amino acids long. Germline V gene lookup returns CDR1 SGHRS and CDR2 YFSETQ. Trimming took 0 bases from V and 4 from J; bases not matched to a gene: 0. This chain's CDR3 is CASSLGTGGYGYTF. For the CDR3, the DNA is TGCGCCAGCAGCTTGGGGACAGGGGGCTATGGCTACACCTTC.

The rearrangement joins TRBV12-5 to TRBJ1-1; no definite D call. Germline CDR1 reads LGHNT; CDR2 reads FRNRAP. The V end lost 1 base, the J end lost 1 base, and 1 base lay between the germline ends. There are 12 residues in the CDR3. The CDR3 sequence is CASGLENTEAFF. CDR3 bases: TGTGCTAGTGGTTTGGAGAACACTGAAGCTTTCTTT.

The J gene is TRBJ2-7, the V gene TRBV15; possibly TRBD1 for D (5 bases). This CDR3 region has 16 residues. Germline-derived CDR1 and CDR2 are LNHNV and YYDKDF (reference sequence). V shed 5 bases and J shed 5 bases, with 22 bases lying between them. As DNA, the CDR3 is TGTGCCACCAGCGGGATAGGCGGACAAATGCAGCACGAGCAGTACTTC. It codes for CATSGIGGQMQHEQYF. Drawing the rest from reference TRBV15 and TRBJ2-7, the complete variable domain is DAMVIQNPRYQVTQFGKPVTLSCSQTLNHNVMYWYQQKSSQAPKLLFHYYDKDFNNEADTPDNFQSRRPNTSFCFLDIRSPGLGDTAMYLCATSGIGGQMQHEQYFGPGTRLTVT.